This T cell receptor (beta chain) was identified in a study of blood T cells in healthy people across ages. General observations from the study: Naive T cell percentage strongly correlated with TCR beta diversity. Per-million-T-cell TCR beta diversity fell roughly linearly with age.

Approximately 9.1 milliliters was the volume of peripheral blood drawn from each donor. Alongside a J-beta primer mix, a sample-barcoded 5' primer served in a second PCR lasting roughly 6 to 11 cycles. Every sample returned 2.5 million or more CDR3-containing paired-end reads. MiXCR was run by TCRdb on the 5' RACE reads, yielding one entry per CDR3 protein. The table records about 730,000 distinct CDR3 sequences, roughly 47% of them present only once. Note on this clonotype: Its antigen is not known.

V lost 6 bases to trimming and J lost 0 bases; unmatched junction nucleotides: 6. This CDR3 comprises 15 residues. Germline loops: CDR1 MNHEY, CDR2 SVGEGT. The genes are TRBV6-2 or TRBV6-3 and TRBJ2-7, with TRBD1 matching over 9 bases. The source material was blood. The TCR was taken from a woman aged 60-70 years in good health. Here the CDR3 DNA reads TGTGCCAGCAGCGACAGGGGGGGCAGCTCCTACGAGCAGTACTTC. It specifies CASSDRGGSSYEQYF.